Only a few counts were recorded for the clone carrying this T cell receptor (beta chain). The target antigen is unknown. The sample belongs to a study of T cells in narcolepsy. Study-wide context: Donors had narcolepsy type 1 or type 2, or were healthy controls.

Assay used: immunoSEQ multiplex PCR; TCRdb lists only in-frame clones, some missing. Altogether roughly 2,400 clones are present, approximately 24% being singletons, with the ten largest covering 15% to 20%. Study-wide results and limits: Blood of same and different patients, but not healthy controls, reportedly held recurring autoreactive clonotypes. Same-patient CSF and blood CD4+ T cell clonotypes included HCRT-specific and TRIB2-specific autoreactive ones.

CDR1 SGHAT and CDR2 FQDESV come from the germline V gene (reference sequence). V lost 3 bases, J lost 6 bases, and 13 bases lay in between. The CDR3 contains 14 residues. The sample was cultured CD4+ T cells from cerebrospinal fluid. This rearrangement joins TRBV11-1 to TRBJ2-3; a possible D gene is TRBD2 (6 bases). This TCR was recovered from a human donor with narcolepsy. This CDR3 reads CASSFGGGVDTQYF. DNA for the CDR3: TGTGCCAGCAGCTTTGGGGGAGGTGTGGATACGCAGTATTTT. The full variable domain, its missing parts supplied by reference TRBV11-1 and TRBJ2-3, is EAEVAQSPRYKITEKSQAVAFWCDPISGHATLYWYRQILGQGPELLVQFQDESVVDDSQLPKDRFSAERLKGVDSTLKIQPAELGDSAMYLCASSFGGGVDTQYFGPGTRLTVL.